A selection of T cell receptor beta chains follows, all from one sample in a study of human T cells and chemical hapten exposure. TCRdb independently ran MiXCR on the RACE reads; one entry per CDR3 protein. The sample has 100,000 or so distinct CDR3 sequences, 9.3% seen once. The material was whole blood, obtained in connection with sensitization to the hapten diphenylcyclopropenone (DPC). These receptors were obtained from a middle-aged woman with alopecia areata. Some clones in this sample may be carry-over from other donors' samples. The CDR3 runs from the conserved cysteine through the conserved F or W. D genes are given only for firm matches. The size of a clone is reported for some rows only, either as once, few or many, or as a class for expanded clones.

cdr3_aa: CASSRLGESGNTIYF
cdr3_nt: TGTGCCAGCAGCCGTTTGGGGGAATCTGGAAACACCATATATTTT
clone_size: many
j_call: TRBJ1-3
d_call: -
v_call: TRBV5-6

cdr3_aa: CASSQPGRANTGELFF
cdr3_nt: TGTGCCAGCAGCCAGCCTGGGAGAGCGAACACCGGGGAGCTGTTTTTT
clone_size: -
j_call: TRBJ2-2
d_call: -
v_call: TRBV3-1

cdr3_aa: CASSLHRYTEAFF
cdr3_nt: TGTGCCAGCAGCTTGCACAGATACACTGAAGCTTTCTTT
clone_size: -
j_call: TRBJ1-1
d_call: -
v_call: TRBV5-6

cdr3_aa: CASSPAGASGNTIYF
cdr3_nt: TGTGCCAGCAGCCCAGCGGGGGCCTCTGGAAACACCATATATTTT
clone_size: few
j_call: TRBJ1-3
d_call: -
v_call: TRBV6-5

cdr3_aa: CASSPQGGGNTIYF
cdr3_nt: TGTGCCAGCAGTCCACAGGGTGGTGGAAACACCATATATTTT
clone_size: many
j_call: TRBJ1-3
d_call: -
v_call: TRBV12-3/TRBV12-4

cdr3_aa: CASSLDWTGGELFF
cdr3_nt: TGTGCCAGCAGCTTAGATTGGACCGGCGGGGAGCTGTTTTTT
clone_size: many
j_call: TRBJ2-2
d_call: -
v_call: TRBV11-2

cdr3_aa: CASSVIPGQGPTNEKLFF
cdr3_nt: TGTGCCAGCAGTGTTATTCCGGGACAGGGACCAACTAATGAAAAACTGTTTTTT
clone_size: -
j_call: TRBJ1-4
d_call: TRBD1
v_call: TRBV2

cdr3_aa: CASSQEGGRYGYTF
cdr3_nt: TGCGCCAGCAGCCAAGAAGGGGGGAGGTATGGCTACACCTTC
clone_size: few
j_call: TRBJ1-2
d_call: -
v_call: TRBV4-3

cdr3_aa: CASSEGGPGDPEAFF
cdr3_nt: TGTGCCAGCAGTGAGGGGGGGCCGGGAGACCCTGAAGCTTTCTTT
clone_size: many
j_call: TRBJ1-1
d_call: -
v_call: TRBV12-3/TRBV12-4

cdr3_aa: CASSFGRPPNNEQFF
cdr3_nt: TGTGCCAGCAGCTTCGGGAGGCCCCCGAACAATGAGCAGTTCTTC
clone_size: many
j_call: TRBJ2-1
d_call: TRBD2
v_call: TRBV7-8

cdr3_aa: CASSRGGRNPDTQYF
cdr3_nt: TGTGCCAGCAGCAGGGGCGGGAGGAACCCAGATACGCAGTATTTT
clone_size: -
j_call: TRBJ2-3
d_call: TRBD2
v_call: TRBV28

cdr3_aa: CASSAGRRIYNEQFF
cdr3_nt: TGTGCCAGCAGCGCTGGGCGGAGGATTTACAATGAGCAGTTCTTC
clone_size: many
j_call: TRBJ2-1
d_call: -
v_call: TRBV28

cdr3_aa: CSVEVSGEGEKLFF
cdr3_nt: TGCAGCGTTGAAGTCAGCGGGGAGGGAGAAAAACTGTTTTTT
clone_size: -
j_call: TRBJ1-4
d_call: -
v_call: TRBV29-1

cdr3_aa: CASSEEAGTGGYEQYF
cdr3_nt: TGTGCCAGCAGTGAAGAAGCCGGGACAGGGGGCTACGAGCAGTACTTC
clone_size: many
j_call: TRBJ2-7
d_call: TRBD1
v_call: TRBV6-1

cdr3_aa: CASSVYGDTEAFF
cdr3_nt: TGTGCCAGCAGCGTATACGGAGACACTGAAGCTTTCTTT
clone_size: -
j_call: TRBJ1-1
d_call: -
v_call: TRBV9

cdr3_aa: CASSAGDPGKETQYF
cdr3_nt: TGTGCCAGCAGTGCAGGGGATCCAGGCAAAGAGACCCAGTACTTC
clone_size: few
j_call: TRBJ2-5
d_call: -
v_call: TRBV6-5

cdr3_aa: CASSQELSGYYRADTQYF
cdr3_nt: TGCGCCAGCAGCCAAGAGTTGAGCGGATACTATAGGGCAGATACGCAGTATTTT
clone_size: -
j_call: TRBJ2-3
d_call: -
v_call: TRBV4-3

cdr3_aa: CASSFPSGGGWGNEQFF
cdr3_nt: TGTGCCAGCAGTTTCCCCTCAGGGGGCGGATGGGGCAATGAGCAGTTCTTC
clone_size: -
j_call: TRBJ2-1
d_call: TRBD1
v_call: TRBV27

cdr3_aa: CAIRAGSSYNEQFF
cdr3_nt: TGTGCCATCAGAGCGGGGTCCTCCTACAATGAGCAGTTCTTC
clone_size: few
j_call: TRBJ2-1
d_call: TRBD2
v_call: TRBV10-3

cdr3_aa: CASSLSPSGRLNTGELFF
cdr3_nt: TGTGCCAGCAGCTTATCGCCTAGCGGGAGGCTGAACACCGGGGAGCTGTTTTTT
clone_size: -
j_call: TRBJ2-2
d_call: TRBD2
v_call: TRBV7-6

cdr3_aa: CASSLRTSWETQYF
cdr3_nt: TGTGCCAGCAGCTTACGGACTAGCTGGGAGACCCAGTACTTC
clone_size: -
j_call: TRBJ2-5
d_call: TRBD2
v_call: TRBV7-8

cdr3_aa: CASSLKSGGYGYTF
cdr3_nt: TGTGCCAGCAGCTTAAAATCGGGGGGCTATGGCTACACCTTC
clone_size: few
j_call: TRBJ1-2
d_call: -
v_call: TRBV7-3

cdr3_aa: CASSPSEYNEQFF
cdr3_nt: TGTGCCAGCAGCCCGTCGGAATACAATGAGCAGTTCTTC
clone_size: many
j_call: TRBJ2-1
d_call: -
v_call: TRBV7-2

cdr3_aa: CASSVTGSGELFF
cdr3_nt: TGTGCCAGCAGCGTTACAGGGAGCGGGGAGCTGTTTTTT
clone_size: -
j_call: TRBJ2-2
d_call: -
v_call: TRBV25-1

cdr3_aa: CASSPGASGSPDTQYF
cdr3_nt: TGTGCCAGCAGCCCCGGGGCTAGCGGGAGTCCAGATACGCAGTATTTT
clone_size: many
j_call: TRBJ2-3
d_call: TRBD2
v_call: TRBV4-2

cdr3_aa: CAWGHRDKNNEQFF
cdr3_nt: TGTGCCTGGGGACACAGGGACAAAAACAATGAGCAGTTCTTC
clone_size: many
j_call: TRBJ2-1
d_call: -
v_call: TRBV30

cdr3_aa: CASTRAGGSYNEQFF
cdr3_nt: TGTGCCAGCACCCGAGCGGGAGGGTCCTACAATGAGCAGTTCTTC
clone_size: -
j_call: TRBJ2-1
d_call: TRBD2
v_call: TRBV6-1